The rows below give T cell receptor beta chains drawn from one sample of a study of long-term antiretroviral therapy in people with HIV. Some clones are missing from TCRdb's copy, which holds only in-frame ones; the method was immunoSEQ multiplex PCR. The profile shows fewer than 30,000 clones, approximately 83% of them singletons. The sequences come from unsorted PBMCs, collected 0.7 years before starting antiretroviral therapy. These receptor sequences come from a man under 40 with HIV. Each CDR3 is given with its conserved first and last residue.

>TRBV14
CASSQEPGQGDNEQFF
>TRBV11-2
CASSSIWDRAFF
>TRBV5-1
CASSLEGQGINSPLHF
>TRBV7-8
CASSWKRGTQNTEAFF
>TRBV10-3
CAISVEERDNYEQYF
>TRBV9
CASSVGIGHLGYTF
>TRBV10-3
CAISASKGTDTQYF
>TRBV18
CASSSGGSSYNEQFF
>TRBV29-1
CSVWTGMNTEAFF
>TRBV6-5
CASSSPGYNEQYF
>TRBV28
CASSFPGGWGGIPYEQYF
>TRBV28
CASSFDNTGELFF
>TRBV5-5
CASSRGGLYSNQPQHF
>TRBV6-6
CASSPGSSYEQYF
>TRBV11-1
CASSLYPGDQETQYF
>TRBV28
CASSLLGGEAFF
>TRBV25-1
CASSDLGYTEAFF
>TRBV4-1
CASSQDQRTAGNYGYTF
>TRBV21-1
CASSKGQGNGYGYTF
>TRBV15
CATSPHTNEKLFF
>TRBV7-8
CASSSVGGSGGSTQYF
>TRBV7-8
CASSPGTGGVPLHF
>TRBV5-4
CASSLGAGPSGGYTF
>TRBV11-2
CASSRDFGAYEQYF
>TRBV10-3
CAISESIGGYSGNTIYF
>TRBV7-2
CASSHLRSSYNEQFF
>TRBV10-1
CASRGYQETQYF
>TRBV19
CASSGGSSYNEQFF
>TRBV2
CASNVIRSTDTQYF
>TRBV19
CASSSRRGLQETQYF
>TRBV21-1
CASPGRGLAGGPVANEQFF
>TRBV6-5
CASSQTSALNEQFF
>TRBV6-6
CASSYWSGSSYNEQFF